This is a list of T cell receptor beta chains from one sample in a study of cytomegalovirus exposure and HLA in healthy donors. Clones were read by immunoSEQ multiplex PCR, and TCRdb kept only the in-frame ones, dropping some. This sample yields tens of thousands of clones, of which 70% to 90% are seen a single time; 3% to 4% belongs to the top ten. The specimen was PBMCs. The receptors were gathered from a woman between 18 and 30 years old in good health and CMV-seropositive. Each CDR3 is given with its conserved first and last residue. A D gene is named only where the DNA matches it firmly. Size values are once, few and many counts, or a class for expanded clones, and some rows have none.

v_call	d_call	j_call	clone_size	cdr3_aa	cdr3_nt
TRBV6-1	TRBD2	TRBJ2-1	few	CASSEGAAGGPYNEQFF	TGTGCCAGCAGTGAAGGGGCGGCGGGGGGGCCTTACAATGAGCAGTTCTTC
TRBV6-1	TRBD1	TRBJ2-1	NA	CASSEETGGYNEQFF	TGTGCCAGCAGTGAAGAGACAGGGGGCTACAATGAGCAGTTCTTC
TRBV4-3	NA	TRBJ1-1	NA	CASSQVPEGSAFF	TGCGCCAGCAGCCAAGTTCCCGAGGGATCAGCTTTCTTT
TRBV6-5	NA	TRBJ1-2	NA	CASSLTAGSNYGYTF	TGTGCCAGCTCGCTCACTGCAGGATCTAACTATGGCTACACCTTC
TRBV9	TRBD2	TRBJ2-5	once	CASSLRDYTTETQYF	TGTGCCAGCAGCCTCCGGGACTACACGACGGAGACCCAGTACTTC
TRBV9	TRBD2	TRBJ2-1	NA	CASSVAGAGGPYNEQFF	TGTGCCAGCAGCGTAGCTGGTGCGGGAGGCCCCTACAATGAGCAGTTCTTC
TRBV6-6	NA	TRBJ1-1	NA	CASSTGAVNTEAFF	TGTGCCAGCAGTACGGGTGCCGTGAACACTGAAGCTTTCTTT
TRBV5-4	NA	TRBJ1-2	NA	CASSLGPGTNYGYTF	TGTGCCAGCAGCCTAGGGCCGGGGACTAACTATGGCTACACCTTC
TRBV2	NA	TRBJ2-6	NA	CASSDSSGANVLTF	TGTGCCAGCAGTGACAGCTCTGGGGCCAACGTCCTGACTTTC
TRBV18	TRBD1	TRBJ2-7	few	CASSPIATGQGFYEQYF	TGTGCCAGCTCACCAATCGCCACGGGACAGGGATTCTACGAGCAGTACTTC
TRBV19	NA	TRBJ1-5	few	CASSIGGLQPQHF	TGTGCCAGTAGTATTGGGGGCCTTCAGCCCCAGCATTTT
TRBV30	NA	TRBJ1-6	NA	CAWSPGEGGSPLHF	TGTGCCTGGAGCCCGGGGGAGGGCGGTTCACCCCTCCACTTT
TRBV18	TRBD1	TRBJ2-7	NA	CASSDRDVYEQYF	TGTGCCAGCTCGGACAGGGATGTCTACGAGCAGTACTTC
TRBV6-6	NA	TRBJ2-5	NA	CASSYSIGVETQYF	TGTGCCAGCAGTTACAGTATAGGGGTCGAGACCCAGTACTTC
TRBV19	TRBD1	TRBJ1-2	NA	CASSMAEGALYGYTF	TGTGCCAGTAGTATGGCGGAGGGGGCTCTCTATGGCTACACCTTC
TRBV6-5	NA	TRBJ1-2	NA	CASSYRTANYGYTF	TGTGCCAGCAGTTACCGGACAGCTAACTATGGCTACACCTTC
TRBV29-1	NA	TRBJ2-5	NA	CSVLRDQETQYF	TGCAGCGTTTTACGGGACCAAGAGACCCAGTACTTC
TRBV4-2	TRBD2	TRBJ2-2	NA	CASSHGSTGTSFTGELFF	TGTGCCAGCAGCCATGGTTCTACCGGGACTAGTTTCACCGGGGAGCTGTTTTTT
TRBV7-2	NA	TRBJ2-7	NA	CASSLGYSTYEQYF	TGTGCCAGCAGCTTAGGTTACTCGACCTACGAGCAGTACTTC
TRBV7-9	TRBD2	TRBJ2-3	NA	CASSSRLGLAGPTDTQYF	TGTGCCAGCAGCTCCAGATTGGGGCTAGCGGGCCCCACAGATACGCAGTATTTT